This T cell receptor beta chain was identified in a study of blood T cell repertoires in COVID-19. About the research overall: T cells, B-cell-depleted T cells, or PBMCs supplied cDNA or gDNA.

V was clipped by 2 bases and J by 6 bases; unmatched bases: 8. Germline V lookup: CDR1 SGHTA, CDR2 FQGTGA. The CDR3 runs 17 residues. Clones were read by immunoSEQ multiplex PCR, and TCRdb kept only the in-frame ones, dropping some. The sample yields about 520,000 clones, over 75% seen once. The receptor was derived from a human donor in a cohort sampled during active COVID-19. The chain combines TRBV7-3 with TRBJ2-2; 11 nucleotides line up with TRBD2. The material sequenced was peripheral blood. DNA for the CDR3: TGTGCCAGCAGCTTACATCCCGCTAGCGGGAGGTCCGGGGAGCTGTTTTTT. It codes for CASSLHPASGRSGELFF.